The rows below give T cell receptor beta chains drawn from one sample of a study of identical twins' blood T cells. TCRdb redid the calling of the 5' RACE reads with MiXCR, one entry per CDR3 protein. The sample records around 380,000 distinct CDR3 sequences, roughly 30% being singletons. Source material: PBMCs. Receptors originate from a woman between 18 and 50 years old in good health. The CDR3 runs from the conserved cysteine through the conserved F or W. A D gene is named only where the DNA matches it firmly. Clone size is stated in some rows and not others, as once, few, many or a class when expanded.

V: TRBV7-8; size: few; J: TRBJ1-4; D: .; DNA: TGTGCCAGCAGCCCAGGCGGTGAAGAAAAACTGTTTTTT; CDR3: CASSPGGEEKLFF
V: TRBV5-1; size: .; J: TRBJ2-7; D: TRBD2; DNA: TGCGCCAGCAGCTTGGCTAGCGGGGGGCCCTACGAGCAGTACTTC; CDR3: CASSLASGGPYEQYF
V: TRBV6-6; size: few; J: TRBJ2-1; D: .; DNA: TGTGCCAGCAGTTACTCGAATAATCTCGCGAGCAATGAGCAGTTCTTC; CDR3: CASSYSNNLASNEQFF
V: TRBV19; size: few; J: TRBJ1-2; D: .; DNA: TGTGCCAGTAGTATATCCCGCAGTTTGTATGGCTACACCTTC; CDR3: CASSISRSLYGYTF
V: TRBV15; size: many; J: TRBJ1-2; D: .; DNA: TGTGCCACCAGCAGAGGGGCAGGAGCCTATGGCTACACCTTC; CDR3: CATSRGAGAYGYTF
V: TRBV7-2; size: many; J: TRBJ1-6; D: .; DNA: TGTGCCAGCAGCTTTAGGACGGCAGATAATTCACCCCTCCACTTT; CDR3: CASSFRTADNSPLHF
V: TRBV12-3/TRBV12-4; size: few; J: TRBJ1-1; D: .; DNA: TGTGCCAGCAGTTTCGGGGACGTTAGTAACACTGAAGCTTTCTTT; CDR3: CASSFGDVSNTEAFF
V: TRBV29-1; size: .; J: TRBJ2-3; D: .; DNA: TGCAGCGTTGGCTCTGGGAGTGGAGATACGCAGTATTTT; CDR3: CSVGSGSGDTQYF
V: TRBV25-1; size: .; J: TRBJ2-3; D: .; DNA: TGTGCCAGCAACTGGTCAGTTAGCACAGATACGCAGTATTTT; CDR3: CASNWSVSTDTQYF
V: TRBV6-1; size: .; J: TRBJ1-4; D: .; DNA: TGTGCCTCTATGACATCACGCGGGGAAAAACTGTTTTTT; CDR3: CASMTSRGEKLFF